Sequencing of this TCR beta chain was carried out in a study of STAT5B mutations in CD4+ large granular lymphocyte leukemia. The V end was cut by 2 bases, the J end by 10 bases, with 14 bases between. The CDR3 runs 13 residues. CDR1 is MNHEY, CDR2 SVGAGI, per germline. Findings and caveats of the study: Without HLA matching, higher CD4+ than CD8+ T-LGLL clonality could reflect small sample size. Main leukemic clonotypes were patient-specific, but more than 20% appeared at low frequency elsewhere. Without putative leukemic clones, patient CD4-sorted repertoires remained more clonal than healthy CD4+ repertoires.

With regard to this clone: The antigen is unknown.

Authors' data handling: A productive frequency of 2.59 x 10-5 was the lowest detectable. Profiled with immunoSEQ multiplex PCR; TCRdb holds only in-frame clones, not every one. V and J calls and clone size are those listed in that table; D and trimming were worked out from the DNA. The sample has 40,000 to 55,000 clones, just over 85% seen once; the top ten hold about 2.8%. The chain couples TRBV6-5 to TRBJ1-1; D gene unclear. Sequencing input: CD4+ T cells from blood buffy coats. This TCR was sampled from a human donor in good health. The CDR3 sequence is CASSYERGSGAFF. The CDR3 DNA sequence: TGTGCCAGCAGTTACGAGCGGGGATCGGGAGCTTTCTTT.